This T cell receptor beta chain came from a study of cytomegalovirus exposure and HLA in healthy donors. Study-wide context: Tens of millions of unique TCRs from HLA-typed donors were held in an early release of data. Regarding the study as a whole: The study reported that TCR beta sequences accurately predicted HLA-A and HLA-B alleles in most subjects.

The study ran its PCR with 60 Vbeta and 13 Jbeta primers. Measured with immunoSEQ multiplex PCR; TCRdb has only the in-frame clones, and not every one. This table holds over 95,000 clones, 76% found once. The CDR3 is 14 residues long. The V segment lost 3 bases and the J segment 5 bases; nucleotides outside the gene matches: 3. Per germline, CDR1 SGHTA and CDR2 FQGNSA. As concerns this clone: Its antigen remains unknown.

Sequenced: PBMCs. V is TRBV7-2 and J is TRBJ2-1; 8 bases fit TRBD2. The receptor comes from a man in his forties or fifties in good health and CMV-seronegative. CDR3 loop: CASSFGGGNNEQFF. CDR3 in DNA: TGTGCCAGCAGCTTCGGGGGGGGGAACAATGAGCAGTTCTTC.